This TCR beta chain was recorded in a study of cytomegalovirus exposure and HLA in healthy donors. Study at large: Roughly 85 million unique TCRs from HLA-typed donors made up an early data release. Points from the study as a whole: Accurate prediction of most subjects' HLA-A and HLA-B alleles from TCR beta sequences was reported. Some TCR beta chains (roughly 150 of them) were listed as cytomegalovirus-associated. In presence/absence analyses, roughly uniform sequencing depth across donors was assumed.

PCR was performed using 60 Vbeta and 13 Jbeta primers. Measured with immunoSEQ multiplex PCR; TCRdb has only the in-frame clones, and not every one. The table includes roughly 220,000 clones, about 81% detected once. Germline V lookup: CDR1 MNHNY, CDR2 SVGAGI (reference sequence). This CDR3 comprises 13 residues. Trimming pared 10 bases from V and 3 bases from J, leaving 13 bases between. About this clone: Its antigen is still unknown.

This clonotype was obtained from a woman between 40 and 55 years old in good health and CMV-seronegative. Sequencing input: PBMCs. This chain uses TRBV6-6 with TRBJ1-5; TRBD1 is a possible D gene (6 bases). The DNA for the CDR3 is TGTGCCATATCGAGGGGGTTCAATCAGCCCCAGCATTTT. This gives the protein CAISRGFNQPQHF.